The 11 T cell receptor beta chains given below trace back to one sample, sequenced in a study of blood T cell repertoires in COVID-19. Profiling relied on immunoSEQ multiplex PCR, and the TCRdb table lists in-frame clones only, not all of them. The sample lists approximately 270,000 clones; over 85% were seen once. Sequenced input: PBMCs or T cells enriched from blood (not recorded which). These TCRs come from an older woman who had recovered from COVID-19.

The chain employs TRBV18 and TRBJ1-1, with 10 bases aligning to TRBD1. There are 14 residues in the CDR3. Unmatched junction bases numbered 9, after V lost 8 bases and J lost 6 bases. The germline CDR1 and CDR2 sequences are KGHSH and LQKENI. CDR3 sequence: CASHRTGGSSEAFF. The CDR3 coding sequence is TGTGCCAGCCACAGGACAGGGGGTTCCTCTGAAGCTTTCTTT.

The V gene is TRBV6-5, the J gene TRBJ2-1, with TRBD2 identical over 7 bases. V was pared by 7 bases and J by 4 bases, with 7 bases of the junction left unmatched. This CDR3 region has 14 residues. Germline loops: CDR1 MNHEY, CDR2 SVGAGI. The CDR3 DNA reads TGTGCCAGCACCAGACTAGCTGCTTACAATGAGCAGTTCTTC. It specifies CASTRLAAYNEQFF.

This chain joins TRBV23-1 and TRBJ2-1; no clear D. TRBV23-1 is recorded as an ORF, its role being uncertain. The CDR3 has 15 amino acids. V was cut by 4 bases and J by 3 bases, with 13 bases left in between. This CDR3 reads CASSLGLLFYNEQFF. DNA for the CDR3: TGCGCCAGCAGTCTTGGGCTCTTATTCTACAATGAGCAGTTCTTC.

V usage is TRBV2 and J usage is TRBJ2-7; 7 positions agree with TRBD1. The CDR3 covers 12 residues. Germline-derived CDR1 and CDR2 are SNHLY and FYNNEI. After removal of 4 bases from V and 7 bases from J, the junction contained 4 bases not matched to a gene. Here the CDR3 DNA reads TGTGCCAGCAGTGGGGACAGTAATGAGCAGTACTTC. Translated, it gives CASSGDSNEQYF.

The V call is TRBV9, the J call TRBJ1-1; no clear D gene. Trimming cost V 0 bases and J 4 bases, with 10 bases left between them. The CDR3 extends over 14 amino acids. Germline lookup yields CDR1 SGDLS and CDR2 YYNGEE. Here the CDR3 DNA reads TGTGCCAGCAGCGTAGGGGAAGGAGGCACTGAAGCTTTCTTT. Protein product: CASSVGEGGTEAFF.

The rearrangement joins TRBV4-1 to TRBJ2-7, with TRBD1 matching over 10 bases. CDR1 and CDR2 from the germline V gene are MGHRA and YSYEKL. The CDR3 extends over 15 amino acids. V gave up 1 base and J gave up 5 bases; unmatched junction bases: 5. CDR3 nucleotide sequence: TGCGCCAGCAGCCAAGGGACAGGGGGTTACAACGAGCAGTACTTC. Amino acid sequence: CASSQGTGGYNEQYF.

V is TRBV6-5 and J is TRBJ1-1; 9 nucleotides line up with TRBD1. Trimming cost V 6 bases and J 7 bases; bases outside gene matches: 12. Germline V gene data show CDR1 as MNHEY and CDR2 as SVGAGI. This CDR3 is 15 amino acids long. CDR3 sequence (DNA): TGTGCCAGCAGGGGGACCGGGACAGGGAAGAATGAAGCTTTCTTT. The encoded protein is CASRGTGTGKNEAFF.

For the CDR3, the DNA is TGTGCCAGTAGTACGGGACTAGCGGTTAGCACAGATACGCAGTATTTT. It is translated as CASSTGLAVSTDTQYF. This chain uses TRBV19 with TRBJ2-3; 11 positions agree with TRBD2. Trimming cost V 4 bases and J 0 bases; bases outside gene matches: 3. CDR3 size: 16 residues. CDR1 is LNHDA, CDR2 SQIVND, per germline (reference sequence).

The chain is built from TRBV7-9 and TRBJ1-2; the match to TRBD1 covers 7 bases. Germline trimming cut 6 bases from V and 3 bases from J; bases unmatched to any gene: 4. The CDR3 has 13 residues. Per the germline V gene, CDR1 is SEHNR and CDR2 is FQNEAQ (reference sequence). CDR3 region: CASRRGGDYGYTF. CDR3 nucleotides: TGTGCCAGCAGAAGAGGGGGCGACTATGGCTACACCTTC. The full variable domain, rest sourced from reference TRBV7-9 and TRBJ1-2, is DTGVSQNPRHKITKRGQNVTFRCDPISEHNRLYWYRQTLGQGPEFLTYFQNEAQLEKSRLLSDRFSAERPKGSFSTLEIQRTEQGDSAMYLCASRRGGDYGYTFGSGTRLTVV.

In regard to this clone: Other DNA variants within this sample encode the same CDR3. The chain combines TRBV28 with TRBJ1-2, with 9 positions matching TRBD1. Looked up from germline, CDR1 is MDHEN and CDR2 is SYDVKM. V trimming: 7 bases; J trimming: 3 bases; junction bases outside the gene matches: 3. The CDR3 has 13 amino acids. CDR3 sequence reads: CASTTGGYYGYTF. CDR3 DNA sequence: TGTGCCAGCACTACAGGGGGCTACTATGGCTACACCTTC.

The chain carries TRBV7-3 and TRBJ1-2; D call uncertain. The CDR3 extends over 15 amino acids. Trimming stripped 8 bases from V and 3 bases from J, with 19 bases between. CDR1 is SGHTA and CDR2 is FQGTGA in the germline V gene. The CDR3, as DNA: TGTGCCAGCTCTCGGAGAGAGGGTGAGGACTATGGCTACACCTTC. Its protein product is CASSRREGEDYGYTF.